This T cell receptor (beta chain) derives from a study of long-term antiretroviral therapy in people with HIV. Study-wide results and limits: Clones expanded before ART dominated the repertoire at all time points. Diversity rose after ART but stayed below transplant donor controls.

Participants with HIV, all of them, were treated in the United States. Before DNA extraction, roughly 0.95-10 million cryopreserved PBMC were held in the samples. Version v3.0 of the immunoSEQ assay ran at survey level. Sequenced by immunoSEQ multiplex PCR; TCRdb stores in-frame clones only, minus some. The sample has around 15,000 clones; around nine tenths are singletons. In the case of this clone: Its antigen is not known.

In germline, CDR1 is SGHTA, CDR2 FQGNSA. The CDR3 loop spans 13 amino acids. V lost 1 base and J 7 bases, leaving 10 bases between the germline ends. The source is a man aged 45-65 years with HIV. Source: unsorted PBMCs, taken 6.9 years after starting antiretroviral therapy. The rearrangement joins TRBV7-2 to TRBJ1-1; the D gene is possibly TRBD1 (5 bases). CDR3 in amino acids: CASSLGPGREAFF. DNA of the CDR3: TGTGCCAGCAGCTTAGGTCCAGGGCGTGAAGCTTTCTTT.